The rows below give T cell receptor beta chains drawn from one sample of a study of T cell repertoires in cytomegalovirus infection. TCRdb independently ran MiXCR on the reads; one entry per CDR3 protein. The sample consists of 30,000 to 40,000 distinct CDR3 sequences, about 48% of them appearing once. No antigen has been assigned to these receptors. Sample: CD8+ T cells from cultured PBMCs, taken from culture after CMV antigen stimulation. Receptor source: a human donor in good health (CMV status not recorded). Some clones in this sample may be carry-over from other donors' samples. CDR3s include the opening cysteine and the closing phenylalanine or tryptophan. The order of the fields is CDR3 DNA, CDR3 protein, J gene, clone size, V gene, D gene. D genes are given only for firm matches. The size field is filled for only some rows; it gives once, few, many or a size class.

cdr3_nt: TGTGCCAGCAGTTACCACGTCCCGGAAAACACTGAAGCTTTCTTT; cdr3_aa: CASSYHVPENTEAFF; j_call: TRBJ1-1; clone_size: few; v_call: TRBV6-6; d_call: NA
cdr3_nt: TGTGCCAGCAGCTACCTCCGGGGCCAAGAGACCCAGTACTTC; cdr3_aa: CASSYLRGQETQYF; j_call: TRBJ2-5; clone_size: NA; v_call: TRBV11-2; d_call: NA
cdr3_nt: TGTGCCAGCAGCTTTTATGGGTTGATGAACACTGAAGCTTTCTTT; cdr3_aa: CASSFYGLMNTEAFF; j_call: TRBJ1-1; clone_size: NA; v_call: TRBV7-6; d_call: NA
cdr3_nt: TGTGCTACGGTAGCGGCTTCCTCATACGAGCAGTACTTC; cdr3_aa: CATVAASSYEQYF; j_call: TRBJ2-7; clone_size: many; v_call: TRBV7-7; d_call: NA
cdr3_nt: TGTGCCAGCAGAGACCGTGACAGGGGAAACTACGAGCAGTACTTC; cdr3_aa: CASRDRDRGNYEQYF; j_call: TRBJ2-7; clone_size: NA; v_call: TRBV11-1; d_call: TRBD1
cdr3_nt: TGTGCCAGCAACCGAGAGGAGCACAGGGACAATGAGCAGTTCTTC; cdr3_aa: CASNREEHRDNEQFF; j_call: TRBJ2-1; clone_size: few; v_call: TRBV2; d_call: NA
cdr3_nt: TGTGCCAGCAGCCAAAGTTCTAGCGGGGAGTACAATGAGCAGTTCTTC; cdr3_aa: CASSQSSSGEYNEQFF; j_call: TRBJ2-1; clone_size: NA; v_call: TRBV7-2; d_call: TRBD2
cdr3_nt: TGTGCCAGCAGTCCAGGGGACCGAGTAGGATACAATGAGCAGTTCTTC; cdr3_aa: CASSPGDRVGYNEQFF; j_call: TRBJ2-1; clone_size: few; v_call: TRBV27; d_call: NA
cdr3_nt: TGTGCCAGCAGCTTAGGGGGGTCACCCCTCCACTTT; cdr3_aa: CASSLGGSPLHF; j_call: TRBJ1-6; clone_size: NA; v_call: TRBV7-9; d_call: NA
cdr3_nt: TGTGCCAGCAGCCTCCCCCGGGGGGCTGAGCTCGGCTCCTATGGCTACACCTTC; cdr3_aa: CASSLPRGAELGSYGYTF; j_call: TRBJ1-2; clone_size: NA; v_call: TRBV14; d_call: NA
cdr3_nt: TGCGCCAGCAGCCAAGAGACTAGCGGGAGGGCCCTCGGAATAGGGGAAGAGACCCAGTACTTC; cdr3_aa: CASSQETSGRALGIGEETQYF; j_call: TRBJ2-5; clone_size: NA; v_call: TRBV4-1; d_call: TRBD2
cdr3_nt: TGCGCCAGCAGCTGGGGACTAGCGGGAGCCCATGAGCAGTTCTTC; cdr3_aa: CASSWGLAGAHEQFF; j_call: TRBJ2-1; clone_size: NA; v_call: TRBV5-1; d_call: TRBD2
cdr3_nt: TGTGCCAGCAGTTACTCTCGGGGGGCGCCGAACACTGAAGCTTTCTTT; cdr3_aa: CASSYSRGAPNTEAFF; j_call: TRBJ1-1; clone_size: few; v_call: TRBV6-5; d_call: NA
cdr3_nt: TGCGCCAGCAGCGAAGACAGGGCGAGCACAGATACGCAGTATTTT; cdr3_aa: CASSEDRASTDTQYF; j_call: TRBJ2-3; clone_size: NA; v_call: TRBV4-3; d_call: TRBD1
cdr3_nt: TGTGCCACCAGTGACCCTACATACTACAATGAGCAGTTCTTC; cdr3_aa: CATSDPTYYNEQFF; j_call: TRBJ2-1; clone_size: NA; v_call: TRBV24-1; d_call: NA
cdr3_nt: TGTGCCAGCCCAAGCGGGAGGCCCCCCTACGAGCAGTACTTC; cdr3_aa: CASPSGRPPYEQYF; j_call: TRBJ2-7; clone_size: NA; v_call: TRBV2; d_call: TRBD2
cdr3_nt: TGTGCCAGCTTTGGTGGACCGACGAACTATGGCTACACCTTC; cdr3_aa: CASFGGPTNYGYTF; j_call: TRBJ1-2; clone_size: NA; v_call: TRBV12-3/TRBV12-4; d_call: NA
cdr3_nt: TGTGCCAGCAGCCCGCCAAGGACAGGCCCGAGGGGCGGCTACACCTTC; cdr3_aa: CASSPPRTGPRGGYTF; j_call: TRBJ1-2; clone_size: NA; v_call: TRBV7-9; d_call: TRBD1
cdr3_nt: TGTGCCAGCAGCTATCGGATAAACAATGAGCAGTTCTTC; cdr3_aa: CASSYRINNEQFF; j_call: TRBJ2-1; clone_size: NA; v_call: TRBV7-3; d_call: NA
cdr3_nt: TGTGCCAGCAGCTTGGGCACCAATGAGCAGTTCTTC; cdr3_aa: CASSLGTNEQFF; j_call: TRBJ2-1; clone_size: few; v_call: TRBV11-1; d_call: NA
cdr3_nt: TGTGCCAGCAGTGGCAGGGGGCCCCAAGAGACCCAGTACTTC; cdr3_aa: CASSGRGPQETQYF; j_call: TRBJ2-5; clone_size: NA; v_call: TRBV6-6; d_call: TRBD1
cdr3_nt: TGTGCCAGCAGCTTAGGATCGCAGGGTCCGTCCTTC; cdr3_aa: CASSLGSQGPSF; j_call: TRBJ2-7; clone_size: NA; v_call: TRBV7-9; d_call: NA
cdr3_nt: TGTGCCAGCAGGAGAGAAGGACTGACAGGGAATAGGTATGGCTACACCTTC; cdr3_aa: CASRREGLTGNRYGYTF; j_call: TRBJ1-2; clone_size: many; v_call: TRBV11-3; d_call: TRBD1
cdr3_nt: TGTGCCAGCAGTGAGCTTTGGGAAGGAGCTTTCTTT; cdr3_aa: CASSELWEGAFF; j_call: TRBJ1-1; clone_size: NA; v_call: TRBV25-1; d_call: NA
cdr3_nt: TGTGCCAGCAGCTCTGCAACAGGGGGCTACGAGCAGTACTTC; cdr3_aa: CASSSATGGYEQYF; j_call: TRBJ2-7; clone_size: few; v_call: TRBV7-8; d_call: TRBD1
cdr3_nt: TGTGCCAGCAGTCCCTTCCGCGGGAGGGGTTTTGGGTTGGATGAGCAGTTCTTC; cdr3_aa: CASSPFRGRGFGLDEQFF; j_call: TRBJ2-1; clone_size: NA; v_call: TRBV6-2/TRBV6-3; d_call: TRBD2
cdr3_nt: TGTGCCAGCAGCTTAGGTGGGACGGGCAATGAAAAACTGTTTTTT; cdr3_aa: CASSLGGTGNEKLFF; j_call: TRBJ1-4; clone_size: many; v_call: TRBV7-3; d_call: NA
cdr3_nt: TGTGCCAGCAGCTTACGGGCGAACTACGAGCAGTACTTC; cdr3_aa: CASSLRANYEQYF; j_call: TRBJ2-7; clone_size: few; v_call: TRBV7-2; d_call: NA
cdr3_nt: TGTGCCAGCAGTTTCGGGACAGGGGGCAGGCGCTACACCTTC; cdr3_aa: CASSFGTGGRRYTF; j_call: TRBJ1-2; clone_size: few; v_call: TRBV12-3/TRBV12-4; d_call: TRBD1
cdr3_nt: TGTGCCAGCAGTTGGGACAGGGTAAATTCACCCCTCCACTTT; cdr3_aa: CASSWDRVNSPLHF; j_call: TRBJ1-6; clone_size: few; v_call: TRBV27; d_call: TRBD1
cdr3_nt: TGTGCCAGCAGCCTCCCCCTGGGGGGGGGGCCATTAGAGGGAGAGACCCAGTACTTC; cdr3_aa: CASSLPLGGGPLEGETQYF; j_call: TRBJ2-5; clone_size: few; v_call: TRBV11-2; d_call: NA
cdr3_nt: TGTGCCAGCAGCTTAGGGTCAGGGAACGAGCAGTACTTC; cdr3_aa: CASSLGSGNEQYF; j_call: TRBJ2-7; clone_size: NA; v_call: TRBV7-3; d_call: NA
cdr3_nt: TGTGCCAGCAGCCTGCAGGCGAACACTGAAGCTTTCTTT; cdr3_aa: CASSLQANTEAFF; j_call: TRBJ1-1; clone_size: few; v_call: TRBV7-6; d_call: NA
cdr3_nt: TGTGCCAGCAGAGGTGGCAGTTCCTACGAGCAGTACTTC; cdr3_aa: CASRGGSSYEQYF; j_call: TRBJ2-7; clone_size: few; v_call: TRBV27; d_call: NA
cdr3_nt: TGTGCCATCAGCAAGGGACAGGGCTACGAGCAGTACTTC; cdr3_aa: CAISKGQGYEQYF; j_call: TRBJ2-7; clone_size: NA; v_call: TRBV10-3; d_call: TRBD1
cdr3_nt: TGTGCCAGCAGCCAAGGGGGACGTACGACAGATACGCAGTATTTT; cdr3_aa: CASSQGGRTTDTQYF; j_call: TRBJ2-3; clone_size: few; v_call: TRBV14; d_call: NA
cdr3_nt: TGTGCCAGCAGTCGGGGGAACACTGAAGCTTTCTTT; cdr3_aa: CASSRGNTEAFF; j_call: TRBJ1-1; clone_size: NA; v_call: TRBV27; d_call: NA
cdr3_nt: TGTGCCAGCAGCCCCCGGGCAGGGAGCTACAATGAGCAGTTCTTC; cdr3_aa: CASSPRAGSYNEQFF; j_call: TRBJ2-1; clone_size: once; v_call: TRBV9; d_call: NA
cdr3_nt: TGTGCCAGCAGCTTAGTCCCGGATAATTCACCCCTCCACTTT; cdr3_aa: CASSLVPDNSPLHF; j_call: TRBJ1-6; clone_size: NA; v_call: TRBV7-4; d_call: NA
cdr3_nt: TGTGCCAGCAGTTTGGGCCGCCAGCATTTT; cdr3_aa: CASSLGRQHF; j_call: TRBJ1-5; clone_size: NA; v_call: TRBV12-3/TRBV12-4; d_call: NA
cdr3_nt: TGTGCCAGCAGCTTGGAACACCCCTCGCTCAATGAGCAGTTCTTC; cdr3_aa: CASSLEHPSLNEQFF; j_call: TRBJ2-1; clone_size: NA; v_call: TRBV7-9; d_call: NA
cdr3_nt: TGTGCCAGCAGCCCCGGATCGTATAGCAATCAGCCCCAGCATTTT; cdr3_aa: CASSPGSYSNQPQHF; j_call: TRBJ1-5; clone_size: NA; v_call: TRBV6-6; d_call: NA
cdr3_nt: TGTGCCAGCAGTCTAAGGCCCGGAGGGGTGGCCCCCTACGAGCAGTACTTC; cdr3_aa: CASSLRPGGVAPYEQYF; j_call: TRBJ2-7; clone_size: NA; v_call: TRBV28; d_call: NA
cdr3_nt: TGTGCCAGCAGTGAAGTACGTTCGAGCGCCTATGGTAATTCACCCCTCCACTTT; cdr3_aa: CASSEVRSSAYGNSPLHF; j_call: TRBJ1-6; clone_size: NA; v_call: TRBV6-1; d_call: NA
cdr3_nt: TGTGCCACCAGTGACCAACCCCAAACCTCCGGGACAGGTTATAACACCGGGGAGCTGTTTTTT; cdr3_aa: CATSDQPQTSGTGYNTGELFF; j_call: TRBJ2-2; clone_size: few; v_call: TRBV24-1; d_call: TRBD1
cdr3_nt: TGTGCCAGCAGTGACTCACGCGGGACAGGTATTGAGCAGTTCTTC; cdr3_aa: CASSDSRGTGIEQFF; j_call: TRBJ2-1; clone_size: NA; v_call: TRBV6-4; d_call: TRBD1
cdr3_nt: TGTGCCAGCAGTTCCGGACCGATCTTGAACACCGGGGAGCTGTTTTTT; cdr3_aa: CASSSGPILNTGELFF; j_call: TRBJ2-2; clone_size: few; v_call: TRBV7-8; d_call: NA
cdr3_nt: TGTGCCAGCATCGGTAGCGGTTACAATGAGCAGTTCTTC; cdr3_aa: CASIGSGYNEQFF; j_call: TRBJ2-1; clone_size: NA; v_call: TRBV7-6; d_call: NA
cdr3_nt: TGTGCCAGCAGCACTAGCGGGGGACCCACAGATACGCAGTATTTT; cdr3_aa: CASSTSGGPTDTQYF; j_call: TRBJ2-3; clone_size: few; v_call: TRBV7-6; d_call: TRBD2
cdr3_nt: TGTGCCAGCAGTCTCGTAGGCTCTGGGGCCAACGTCCTGACTTTC; cdr3_aa: CASSLVGSGANVLTF; j_call: TRBJ2-6; clone_size: NA; v_call: TRBV12-3/TRBV12-4; d_call: NA
cdr3_nt: TGTGCCAGCAGCTTAGTTTCCCCTGAGCAGTTCTTC; cdr3_aa: CASSLVSPEQFF; j_call: TRBJ2-1; clone_size: few; v_call: TRBV7-9; d_call: NA
cdr3_nt: TGTGCCAGCAGCCAGGGACAGGGTAATTGCACTGAAGCTTTCTTT; cdr3_aa: CASSQGQGNCTEAFF; j_call: TRBJ1-1; clone_size: NA; v_call: TRBV14; d_call: TRBD1
cdr3_nt: TGTGCCAGCAGCGCCGCTAGCGGGGCGTACAATGAGCAGTTCTTC; cdr3_aa: CASSAASGAYNEQFF; j_call: TRBJ2-1; clone_size: NA; v_call: TRBV7-9; d_call: TRBD2
cdr3_nt: TGTGCCAGCAGCCTAAACTGGTCGGGACACTCGAACACCGGGGAGCTGTTTTTT; cdr3_aa: CASSLNWSGHSNTGELFF; j_call: TRBJ2-2; clone_size: NA; v_call: TRBV7-8; d_call: NA
cdr3_nt: TGTGCCAGCAGCTTAAGACTAGCGGGACACCAAGAGACCCAGTACTTC; cdr3_aa: CASSLRLAGHQETQYF; j_call: TRBJ2-5; clone_size: NA; v_call: TRBV7-2; d_call: TRBD2
cdr3_nt: TGTGCCAGCAGTGCAGAGCGGGCCGAGACCCAGTACTTC; cdr3_aa: CASSAERAETQYF; j_call: TRBJ2-5; clone_size: NA; v_call: TRBV2; d_call: NA
cdr3_nt: TGTGCCAGCAGGGGGGGACTAGCGGGGACCTACGAGCAGTACTTC; cdr3_aa: CASRGGLAGTYEQYF; j_call: TRBJ2-7; clone_size: NA; v_call: TRBV27; d_call: TRBD2
cdr3_nt: TGTGCCAGCAGCTTAGCTGGACAGGGAGAAAGCTATGGCTACACCTTC; cdr3_aa: CASSLAGQGESYGYTF; j_call: TRBJ1-2; clone_size: NA; v_call: TRBV7-8; d_call: TRBD1
cdr3_nt: TGTGCCAGCAGCTTAGGGGGTCGGGACAATCAGCCCCAGCATTTT; cdr3_aa: CASSLGGRDNQPQHF; j_call: TRBJ1-5; clone_size: few; v_call: TRBV7-8; d_call: NA